What follows is one TCR beta chain and its context. This sample is drawn from a study of memory CD4+ T cells and cytomegalovirus serostatus. The sort gate was single viable CD3+CD4+CD8-CD45RO+ cells for memory CD4+ T cells. The repertoire was sequenced with immunoSEQ multiplex PCR; TCRdb's copy has only in-frame clones and lacks some. The sample yields 45,000 to 60,000 clones, about 80% seen once. V was shortened by 1 base and J by 8 bases, with 10 bases between the two germline ends. The germline gives CDR1 SGHDT, CDR2 YYEEEE. This CDR3 region has 13 residues. Sequencing input: memory CD4+ T cells from blood. The source of this sequence is an adult in good health and CMV-seropositive. The genes are TRBV5-6 and TRBJ2-1, with a tentative D call TRBD1 (6 bases). Written as DNA, the CDR3 is TGTGCCAGCAGCTTGACAGGGATGGATGAGCAGTTCTTC. It encodes CASSLTGMDEQFF. Full variable domain (remainder filled in from reference TRBV5-6 and TRBJ2-1): DAGVTQSPTHLIKTRGQQVTLRCSPKSGHDTVSWYQQALGQGPQFIFQYYEEEERQRGNFPDRFSGHQFPNYSSELNVNALLLGDSALYLCASSLTGMDEQFFGPGTRLTVL.